The 32 T cell receptor beta chains presented below share a single source sample, sequenced in a study of T cell changes during pregnancy in multiple sclerosis. Only in-frame clones appear in the TCRdb table, and some are missing; sequencing was by immunoSEQ multiplex PCR. Seen here are tens of thousands of clones, approximately 90% observed once, and the top ten hold roughly 3.6%. This specimen consisted of peripheral blood, obtained after pregnancy. These TCRs come from a female donor in good health, enrolled as a control in a pregnancy study.

The chain has TRBV19 and TRBJ1-1; the D gene is possibly TRBD1 (6 bases). V lost 3 bases and J lost 4, with 12 bases in between. This CDR3 spans 14 amino acids. Per germline, CDR1 LNHDA and CDR2 SQIVND (reference sequence). DNA of the CDR3: TGTGCCAGTAGTATTCAGGGGAGCCCCACTGAAGCTTTCTTT. Its protein is CASSIQGSPTEAFF.

The CDR3 is CASSLGLGYEQYF. CDR3 in DNA: TGTGCCAGCAGCTTAGGACTCGGATACGAGCAGTACTTC. V and J are TRBV7-2 and TRBJ2-7; D ambiguous. Trimming cost V 1 base and J 4 bases, with 8 bases left between them. The CDR3 contains 13 residues. Germline CDR1 reads SGHTA; CDR2 reads FQGNSA. Complete variable domain (other parts from reference TRBV7-2 and TRBJ2-7): GAGVSQSPSNKVTEKGKDVELRCDPISGHTALYWYRQSLGQGLEFLIYFQGNSAPDKSGLPSDRFSAERTGGSVSTLTIQRTQQEDSAVYLCASSLGLGYEQYFGPGTRLTVT.

This chain links TRBV4-2 with TRBJ2-3; 10 bases are a match to TRBD2. V dropped 5 bases and J dropped 2; count of bases not matched to a gene: 13. This CDR3 region has 18 residues. CDR1 and CDR2 (germline): LGHNA, YNFKEQ. The CDR3 nucleotides read TGTGCCAGCAGCTTGGGGAGAGCGGGAGGGCCAATCACAGATACGCAGTATTTT. Its translation: CASSLGRAGGPITDTQYF.

Here the CDR3 DNA reads TGTGCCAGCAGTGAAAGAGGACAGGGAGTCGACGAGCAGTACTTC. This gives the protein CASSERGQGVDEQYF. The chain links TRBV6-1 to TRBJ2-7; TRBD1 aligns across 8 bases. V shed 2 bases and J 5 bases; nucleotides not matched to a gene: 8. Germline V gene data show CDR1 as MNHNS and CDR2 as SASEGT. The CDR3 is 15 residues long.

The chain combines TRBV28 with TRBJ2-7, with TRBD1 identical over 8 bases. CDR1 and CDR2 (germline): MDHEN, SYDVKM. This CDR3 contains 13 residues. V lost 7 bases, J lost 6 bases, and 8 bases stayed unmatched. The CDR3 region is CASKTGASSEQYF. The CDR3 nucleotides are TGTGCCAGCAAGACAGGGGCGAGCTCCGAGCAGTACTTC.

This sequence joins TRBV19 and TRBJ1-2; D perhaps matches TRBD1 (5 bases). There are 16 residues in the CDR3. Germline loops: CDR1 LNHDA, CDR2 SQIVND (reference sequence). Trimming cost V 0 bases and J 7 bases, with 18 bases left between them. CDR3 DNA: TGTGCCAGTAGTATAGATGCTGTTCAGGGCCCCCTTGGCTACACCTTC. This codes for CASSIDAVQGPLGYTF.

The rearrangement links TRBV11-2 to TRBJ1-2; no clear D. Trimming took 5 bases from V and 8 from J, leaving 18 bases between them. Germline V CDR1 and CDR2: SGHAT, FQNNGV. The CDR3 extends over 14 amino acids. In DNA, the CDR3 is TGTGCCAGCAGCCGGACTCCATCGGAGGAGGGCTACACCTTC. It is translated as CASSRTPSEEGYTF.

The chain carries TRBV7-2 and TRBJ1-5; 9 bases align to TRBD1. The V segment lost 1 base and the J segment 3 bases; nucleotides outside the gene matches: 10. The germline CDR1 and CDR2 sequences are SGHTA and FQGNSA. The CDR3 has 18 residues. The CDR3 bases are TGTGCCAGCAGCTTAGGGCTAGGGACAGGGAGAAACAATCAGCCCCAGCATTTT. Translation gives CASSLGLGTGRNNQPQHF.

This sequence joins TRBV5-8 and TRBJ1-6, with 8 bases matching TRBD1. Germline values: CDR1 SGHTS, CDR2 YDEGEE. The CDR3 extends over 18 amino acids. V lost 3 bases and J lost 1; bases outside the gene matches: 9. The CDR3 loop reads CASSSPRGQGSYNSPLHF. As DNA, the CDR3 is TGTGCCAGCAGCTCCCCACGAGGACAGGGATCCTATAATTCACCCCTCCACTTT.

This clone is a singleton in its sample. This chain uses TRBV4-1 with TRBJ2-7; 7 nucleotides align to TRBD1. Germline loops: CDR1 MGHRA, CDR2 YSYEKL. CDR3 size: 13 residues. J was trimmed by 4 bases and V by 2 bases; bases with no gene match: 2. The CDR3 nucleotides read TGCGCCAGCAGCCAAAGGACAGGTTACGAGCAGTACTTC. It yields the protein CASSQRTGYEQYF.

About this clone itself: This sample includes further DNA sequences coding for the same CDR3. V and J are TRBV28 and TRBJ2-7; 8 bases match TRBD1. Germline CDR1 is MDHEN and CDR2 is SYDVKM. The CDR3 has 14 residues. The junction had 4 bases not matched to a gene; V was cut back by 4 bases and J by 2 bases. CDR3 sequence reads: CASSSYRGTYEQYF. As DNA, the CDR3 is TGTGCCAGCAGTTCATACAGGGGGACCTACGAGCAGTACTTC.

The genes are TRBV6-4 and TRBJ1-4, with D perhaps TRBD1 (5 bases). This CDR3 has 15 amino acids. Germline CDR1 and CDR2: MRHNA and SNTAGT. V shed 8 bases and J shed 3 bases, with 16 bases lying between them. CDR3 in amino acids: CASPWGRGPNEKLFF. The CDR3, as DNA: TGTGCCAGCCCCTGGGGTAGGGGTCCTAATGAAAAACTGTTTTTT.

CDR3 sequence (DNA): TGTGCCAGCAGCTTAGCCTGGGCCCACGGTGAGACCGAGCAGTACTTC. This translates into CASSLAWAHGETEQYF. The chain has TRBV11-2 and TRBJ2-7; D is unresolved. In germline, CDR1 is SGHAT, CDR2 FQNNGV. There are 16 residues in the CDR3. V was cut by 1 base and J by 6 bases, with 19 bases left in between.

The J gene is TRBJ2-3, the V gene TRBV14, with D perhaps matching TRBD2 (6 bases). The germline CDR1 and CDR2 sequences are SGHDN and FVKESK. The germline V and J ends were trimmed by 1 base and 1 base, with 6 bases remaining between them. The length of the CDR3 is 14 residues. The CDR3 DNA sequence: TGTGCCAGCAGCCAAGCGGGGGGCACAGATACGCAGTATTTT. It specifies CASSQAGGTDTQYF. Combining the CDR3 with reference TRBV14 and TRBJ2-3 gives the whole variable domain EAGVTQFPSHSVIEKGQTVTLRCDPISGHDNLYWYRRVMGKEIKFLLHFVKESKQDESGMPNNRFLAERTGGTYSTLKVQPAELEDSGVYFCASSQAGGTDTQYFGPGTRLTVL.

The V call is TRBV30, the J call TRBJ2-3, with TRBD2 matching 13 bases. There are 18 residues in the CDR3. CDR1 and CDR2 from the germline V gene are GTSNPN and SVGIG (reference sequence). J was trimmed by 2 bases and V by 0 bases; bases with no gene match: 8. CDR3: CAWSVLGLAGAYTDTQYF. CDR3 in DNA: TGTGCCTGGAGTGTATTAGGACTAGCGGGGGCTTACACAGATACGCAGTATTTT.

V usage is TRBV11-3 and J usage is TRBJ2-3; TRBD2 might be the D (6 bases). This CDR3 region has 14 residues. Germline V lookup: CDR1 SGHNT, CDR2 YENEEA. The germline V and J ends were trimmed by 4 bases and 3 bases, with 11 bases remaining between them. The CDR3 is CASSSLASTDTQYF. CDR3 nucleotide sequence: TGTGCCAGCAGCTCTCTAGCGTCGACAGATACGCAGTATTTT.

The J gene is TRBJ2-7, the V gene TRBV25-1, with D maybe TRBD1 (6 bases). Germline V CDR1 and CDR2: MGHDK, SYGVNS. CDR3 length equals 13 residues. The germline V and J ends were trimmed by 3 bases and 4 bases, with 10 bases remaining between them. CDR3 nucleotides: TGTGCCAGCAGTGAGAATAGGGGGTACGAGCAGTACTTC. Protein product: CASSENRGYEQYF.

V usage is TRBV28 and J usage is TRBJ1-3, with 9 positions matching TRBD1. The CDR3 sequence is 16 residues long. V shed 7 bases and J 0 bases; nucleotides not matched to a gene: 7. Germline assignment: CDR1 MDHEN and CDR2 SYDVKM. CDR3 nucleotide sequence: TGTGCCAGCACCGACAGGGGGGCGAGCTCTGGAAACACCATATATTTT. Translation: CASTDRGASSGNTIYF.

This sequence joins TRBV6-5 and TRBJ2-7, with 7 nucleotides matching TRBD2. Germline assignment: CDR1 MNHEY and CDR2 SVGAGI. J lost 3 bases, V lost 4 bases, and 6 bases had no gene match. This CDR3 has 14 amino acids. This CDR3 reads CASSSRGTNYEQYF. CDR3 in DNA: TGTGCCAGCAGTTCCCGTGGGACTAACTACGAGCAGTACTTC.

The rearrangement joins TRBV4-3 to TRBJ2-7; D perhaps matches TRBD2 (6 bases). The CDR3 has 14 residues. V lost 0 bases to trimming and J lost 2 bases, with 8 bases between them. Germline V gene sequence: CDR1 LGHNA, CDR2 YSLEER. The CDR3 DNA sequence: TGCGCCAGCAGCCAAGAGGAGGGAACCTACGAGCAGTACTTC. This codes for CASSQEEGTYEQYF.

This chain connects TRBV30 to TRBJ1-1; 7 bases line up with TRBD1. The J segment lost 3 bases and the V segment lost 3 bases, leaving 10 bases of the junction unmatched. Germline V gene sequence: CDR1 GTSNPN, CDR2 SVGIG (reference sequence). The CDR3 contains 15 residues. CDR3 sequence reads: CAWRPGQSLYTEAFF. The DNA of the CDR3 is TGTGCCTGGAGGCCGGGACAGTCCCTATACACTGAAGCTTTCTTT. The complete variable domain, with remaining parts taken from reference TRBV30 and TRBJ1-1, reads SQTIHQWPATLVQPVGSPLSLECTVEGTSNPNLYWYRQAAGRGLQLLFYSVGIGQISSEVPQNLSASRPQDRQFILSSKKLLLSDSGFYLCAWRPGQSLYTEAFFGQGTRLTVV.

The chain has TRBV6-5 and TRBJ2-1; TRBD2 agrees at 8 bases. The length of the CDR3 is 12 residues. Germline CDR1 is MNHEY and CDR2 is SVGAGI. J gave up 6 bases and V 6 bases, and 1 base lay outside the gene matches. The CDR3: CASRAGGNEQFF. The CDR3 DNA reads as TGTGCCAGCAGGGCGGGGGGCAATGAGCAGTTCTTC.

This rearrangement joins TRBV7-6 to TRBJ2-3; 10 bases are a match to TRBD2. The CDR3 is 16 residues long. Germline-derived CDR1 and CDR2 are SGHVS and FNYEAQ. After removal of 5 bases from V and 2 bases from J, the junction contained 7 bases not matched to a gene. The CDR3 sequence: CASSRLAGALTDTQYF. The CDR3 DNA reads TGTGCCAGCAGCCGCCTAGCGGGGGCCCTCACAGATACGCAGTATTTT.

V usage is TRBV5-1 and J usage is TRBJ1-1; maybe TRBD1 (6 bases). Trimming cost V 3 bases and J 5 bases, with 14 bases left between them. The CDR3 totals 14 residues. CDR1 and CDR2 from the germline V gene are SGHRS and YFSETQ. CDR3: CASSSGEGGTEAFF. The DNA of the CDR3 is TGCGCCAGCAGCTCTGGGGAGGGGGGGACTGAAGCTTTCTTT.

The V gene is TRBV11-3, the J gene TRBJ1-2; D not certain. The CDR3 is made up of 13 amino acids. V gave up 5 bases and J gave up 8 bases, with 15 bases separating them. Germline CDR1 reads SGHNT; CDR2 reads YENEEA. CDR3 in amino acids: CASSGQSTGGYTF. The CDR3 bases are TGTGCCAGCAGCGGTCAATCTACCGGGGGCTACACCTTC.

V gene TRBV5-6 combines with J gene TRBJ2-5; 8 positions match TRBD1. The J call may be mistaken, given a closer DNA end match to TRBJ2-7. This CDR3 is 15 amino acids long. CDR1 and CDR2 (germline): SGHDT, YYEEEE. The CDR3 sequence: CASSLVQGARYEQYF. The CDR3 region has the DNA TGTGCCAGCAGCTTGGTCCAGGGGGCTAGGTACGAGCAGTACTTC.

The chain employs TRBV28 and TRBJ2-5; D is perhaps TRBD2 (7 bases). This CDR3 is 15 amino acids long. CDR1 is MDHEN and CDR2 is SYDVKM in the germline V gene. Trimming removed 6 bases from V and 1 base from J, with 15 bases in between. CDR3 in DNA: TGTGCCAGCAGCCGGAAGGGGGGGCTCCAAGAGACCCAGTACTTC. This encodes CASSRKGGLQETQYF.

This clone has a single count. The chain recombines TRBV7-9 with TRBJ2-1; possibly TRBD1 for D (5 bases). Germline CDR1 SEHNR, CDR2 FQNEAQ (reference sequence). The CDR3 length is 15 residues. V dropped 4 bases and J dropped 8 bases, with 18 bases sitting between them. CDR3 in DNA: TGTGCCAGCAGCTCGACCCCGGGCAGGGCCGATGAGCAGTTCTTC. Its protein product is CASSSTPGRADEQFF.

The rearrangement links TRBV4-3 to TRBJ2-7; 10 bases are shared with TRBD1. V lost 2 bases, J lost 4 bases, and 2 bases stayed unmatched. The CDR3 spans 14 residues. Per germline, CDR1 LGHNA and CDR2 YSLEER. The CDR3 nucleotides are TGCGCCAGCAGCCAACAGGGACAGGGGTACGAGCAGTACTTC. Amino acid sequence: CASSQQGQGYEQYF.

This clone has only one observation. Written as DNA, the CDR3 is TGTGCCAGCAGCTTAGTCGAAGCGGGGGGGCCAGATACGCAGTATTTT. Protein sequence: CASSLVEAGGPDTQYF. The V gene is TRBV7-8, the J gene TRBJ2-3, with 10 nucleotides matching TRBD2. Unmatched junction bases numbered 5, after V lost 1 base and J lost 4 bases. CDR1 and CDR2 (germline): SGHVS, FQNEAQ. This CDR3 comprises 16 residues.

Written as DNA, the CDR3 is TGTGCCAGCAGCTTGGATGCGGGCCAAGAGACCCAGTACTTC. This translates into CASSLDAGQETQYF. The rearrangement uses TRBV5-4 and TRBJ2-5; D perhaps matches TRBD2 (5 bases). The germline gives CDR1 SGHNT, CDR2 YYREEE (reference sequence). V lost 0 bases and J 1 base, leaving 7 bases between the germline ends. The CDR3 has 14 residues.

The rearrangement uses TRBV29-1 and TRBJ2-7, with 8 bases that match TRBD2. J lost 4 bases, V lost 6 bases, and 5 bases had no gene match. Looked up from germline, CDR1 is SQVTM and CDR2 is ANQGSEA. This CDR3 has 12 residues. CDR3 loop: CSVLAGGYEQYF. DNA of the CDR3: TGCAGCGTGCTGGCGGGAGGTTACGAGCAGTACTTC.